A selection of T cell receptor beta chains follows, all from one sample in a study of Ad26.COV2.S vaccination and SARS-CoV-2 variants. Repertoires were generated with immunoSEQ multiplex PCR, while TCRdb's copy carries only in-frame clones and drops some. The sample gives roughly 500,000 clones, roughly 87% of which show up once; roughly 13% is in the top ten. The specimen was peripheral blood, collected in a trial of Ad26.COV2.S vaccine versus placebo. Receptor source: a person between 18 and 65 years old who received the Ad26.COV2.S COVID-19 vaccine or a placebo. Both conserved end residues are part of each CDR3. Each record gives: clone size, J gene, V gene, D gene, CDR3 protein, CDR3 DNA. The D gene is left open where the match is weak. Clone size is not always given. Where it is, it says once, few, many or a class for expanded clones.

clone size: -; J gene: TRBJ2-2; V gene: TRBV5-4; D gene: TRBD2; CDR3 protein: CASSRRTSGGPGELFF; CDR3 DNA: TGTGCCAGCAGCCGACGGACTAGCGGTGGCCCCGGGGAGCTGTTTTTT
clone size: -; J gene: TRBJ2-1; V gene: TRBV7-9; D gene: -; CDR3 protein: CASSSKVRLGNEQFF; CDR3 DNA: TGTGCCAGCAGCTCAAAGGTCAGGTTAGGCAATGAGCAGTTCTTC
clone size: many; J gene: TRBJ2-4; V gene: TRBV19; D gene: -; CDR3 protein: CASSIQHF; CDR3 DNA: TGTGCCAGTAGTATACAGCACTTC
clone size: -; J gene: TRBJ2-1; V gene: TRBV24-1; D gene: -; CDR3 protein: CATSDFHEQFF; CDR3 DNA: TGTGCCACCAGTGATTTCCATGAGCAGTTCTTC
clone size: -; J gene: TRBJ2-6; V gene: TRBV28; D gene: TRBD1; CDR3 protein: CASSPGGSGANVLTF; CDR3 DNA: TGTGCCAGCAGCCCAGGGGGATCTGGGGCCAACGTCCTGACTTTC
clone size: -; J gene: TRBJ2-5; V gene: TRBV28; D gene: TRBD1; CDR3 protein: CASSLMAGGRETQYF; CDR3 DNA: TGTGCCAGCAGTTTAATGGCAGGGGGCCGTGAGACCCAGTACTTC
clone size: -; J gene: TRBJ2-5; V gene: TRBV18; D gene: -; CDR3 protein: CASSSGAEQETQYF; CDR3 DNA: TGTGCCAGCTCATCGGGGGCCGAGCAAGAGACCCAGTACTTC
clone size: -; J gene: TRBJ2-1; V gene: TRBV29-1; D gene: TRBD1; CDR3 protein: CSVEGQELNEQFF; CDR3 DNA: TGCAGCGTCGAGGGACAGGAACTCAATGAGCAGTTCTTC
clone size: -; J gene: TRBJ2-1; V gene: TRBV10-3; D gene: TRBD2; CDR3 protein: CAISGSGGAYNEQFF; CDR3 DNA: TGTGCCATCAGTGGGAGCGGGGGAGCGTACAATGAGCAGTTCTTC
clone size: -; J gene: TRBJ2-1; V gene: TRBV28; D gene: -; CDR3 protein: CASSLGIRENEQFF; CDR3 DNA: TGTGCCAGCAGTTTAGGGATCCGGGAAAATGAGCAGTTCTTC
clone size: -; J gene: TRBJ2-2; V gene: TRBV27; D gene: -; CDR3 protein: CASSSLRLGTSPGELFF; CDR3 DNA: TGTGCCAGCAGTTCCCTTCGTCTTGGGACCTCACCTGGGGAGCTGTTTTTT
clone size: -; J gene: TRBJ1-2; V gene: TRBV6-5; D gene: -; CDR3 protein: CASRGLDYGYTF; CDR3 DNA: TGTGCCAGCAGGGGGTTGGACTATGGCTACACCTTC
clone size: -; J gene: TRBJ2-1; V gene: TRBV24-1; D gene: -; CDR3 protein: CATSKNSAASAGEQFF; CDR3 DNA: TGTGCCACCAGTAAGAATAGCGCCGCATCGGCAGGTGAGCAGTTCTTC
clone size: -; J gene: TRBJ1-5; V gene: TRBV18; D gene: -; CDR3 protein: CASSTSTGGGEPQHF; CDR3 DNA: TGTGCCAGCTCAACTTCGACAGGCGGGGGTGAGCCCCAGCATTTT
clone size: -; J gene: TRBJ2-2; V gene: TRBV6-2/TRBV6-3; D gene: TRBD1; CDR3 protein: CASSYSNWDRVGGELFF; CDR3 DNA: TGTGCCAGCAGTTACTCGAACTGGGACAGGGTTGGCGGGGAGCTGTTTTTT
clone size: -; J gene: TRBJ2-7; V gene: TRBV24-1; D gene: -; CDR3 protein: CATSAWGGNEQYF; CDR3 DNA: TGTGCCACCAGTGCCTGGGGCGGCAACGAGCAGTACTTC
clone size: -; J gene: TRBJ1-3; V gene: TRBV9; D gene: -; CDR3 protein: CASSVDDYSGNTIYF; CDR3 DNA: TGTGCCAGCAGCGTAGATGATTACTCTGGAAACACCATATATTTT